Shown below are 11 T cell receptor beta chains from a single sample sequenced in a study of shared clonotypes between healthy human individuals. Profiling relied on immunoSEQ multiplex PCR, and the TCRdb table lists in-frame clones only, not all of them. The table includes about 2.3 million clones, roughly 90% detected once. The sample was naive CD4+ T cells from PBMCs. Regarding subset: CD45RA+ positively selected. Receptors originate from a man younger than 35 in good health. Some clones in this sample may be carry-over from other donors' samples.

The chain has TRBV2 and TRBJ2-1; 10 nucleotides match TRBD2. After removal of 8 bases from V and 4 bases from J, the junction contained 5 bases not matched to a gene. Germline V CDR1 and CDR2: SNHLY, FYNNEI. This CDR3 contains 14 residues. CDR3 DNA sequence: TGTGCCAGCGCCGGGACTAGCGTATACAATGAGCAGTTCTTC. It encodes CASAGTSVYNEQFF.

The chain carries TRBV11-2 and TRBJ2-5, with a tentative D call TRBD2 (6 bases). The CDR3 runs to 17 residues. V was cut by 5 bases and J by 5 bases, with 24 bases left in between. The germline V gene has CDR1 SGHAT and CDR2 FQNNGV. CDR3 in DNA: TGTGCCAGCAGCCCACTTGAACAACTAGCAATATCGGAGACCCAGTACTTC. Protein sequence: CASSPLEQLAISETQYF.

Points on this clone: Other DNA sequences in the sample encode the same CDR3. The V call is TRBV9, the J call TRBJ2-3; no clear D gene. Trimming pared 3 bases from V and 1 base from J, leaving 6 bases between. The CDR3 has 13 residues. The germline gives CDR1 SGDLS, CDR2 YYNGEE. The CDR3 here is CASSARGTDTQYF. The CDR3 coding sequence is TGTGCCAGCAGCGCAAGGGGCACAGATACGCAGTATTTT.

This chain connects TRBV18 to TRBJ1-2, with TRBD1 matching over 9 bases. The CDR3 extends over 14 amino acids. Germline V CDR1 and CDR2: KGHSH, LQKENI. Trimming took 5 bases from V and 6 from J; bases not matched to a gene: 7. The CDR3, as DNA: TGTGCCAGCTCATCGATCGGGACAGGGAATGGCTACACCTTC. Translating it yields CASSSIGTGNGYTF.

V usage is TRBV13 and J usage is TRBJ2-1; 10 bases map to TRBD2. J gave up 7 bases and V 5 bases, and 11 bases lay outside the gene matches. The CDR3 has 16 residues. Germline V lookup: CDR1 PRHDT, CDR2 FYEKMQ (reference sequence). The CDR3 region is CASSPSLAGVVNEQFF. The CDR3 DNA is TGTGCCAGCAGCCCTTCTCTAGCGGGAGTGGTTAATGAGCAGTTCTTC.

The rearrangement uses TRBV7-2 and TRBJ2-2; D ambiguous. This CDR3 has 13 amino acids. The V and J ends lost 3 bases and 6 bases respectively, with 8 bases between them. From germline, CDR1 is SGHTA and CDR2 FQGNSA. Here the CDR3 DNA reads TGTGCCAGCAGCTTTGCCGAATCCGGGGAGCTGTTTTTT. The encoded protein is CASSFAESGELFF.

The rearrangement uses TRBV7-8 and TRBJ2-7, with TRBD2 matching 9 bases. Trimming took 5 bases from V and 3 from J; bases not matched to a gene: 11. Looked up from germline, CDR1 is SGHVS and CDR2 is FQNEAQ. The CDR3 covers 16 residues. The CDR3, as DNA: TGTGCCAGCAGCGGAAGCTCTAGCGGGGCTTACTACGAGCAGTACTTC. It encodes CASSGSSSGAYYEQYF.

Notes on this clone: Other DNA sequences in this sample translate to the same CDR3. J is TRBJ2-1 and V is TRBV7-2; 10 bases map to TRBD2. Losses at the gene ends were 1 base for V and 9 bases for J; bases not matched to a gene: 6. Germline V gene data show CDR1 as SGHTA and CDR2 as FQGNSA. CDR3 length: 15 residues. Here the CDR3 reads CASSLGLAGVSEQFF. The CDR3, as DNA: TGTGCCAGCAGCTTAGGTCTAGCGGGAGTCAGTGAGCAGTTCTTC.

As DNA, the CDR3 is TGTGCCAGCAGTAGAGGACAGGGGGGGGAAGAGACCCAGTACTTC. Its translation: CASSRGQGGEETQYF. J is TRBJ2-5 and V is TRBV27; 10 bases are a match to TRBD1. The ends lost 5 bases at V and 3 bases at J; junction bases unmatched: 6. Per germline, CDR1 MNHEY and CDR2 SMNVEV (reference sequence). The CDR3 runs 15 residues.

This chain joins TRBV19 and TRBJ2-1; TRBD2 agrees at 7 bases. The CDR3 has 14 residues. The ends lost 5 bases at V and 9 bases at J; junction bases unmatched: 10. The V gene's germline CDR1 is LNHDA and CDR2 SQIVND (reference sequence). CDR3 loop: CASSGTKRSGEQFF. The CDR3, as DNA: TGTGCCAGTAGTGGGACTAAGCGCAGCGGTGAGCAGTTCTTC.

The chain has TRBV7-9 and TRBJ2-7, with D perhaps TRBD1 or TRBD2 (5 bases each). The CDR3 has 16 amino acids. The germline V and J ends were trimmed by 0 bases and 0 bases, with 12 bases remaining between them. Germline V gene data show CDR1 as SEHNR and CDR2 as FQNEAQ (reference sequence). CDR3 sequence (DNA): TGTGCCAGCAGCTTAGCGGGGGAGCTTGTCTCCTACGAGCAGTACTTC. Amino acids: CASSLAGELVSYEQYF.